This is a list of T cell receptor beta chains from one sample in a study of shared clonotypes between healthy human individuals. Only in-frame clones appear in the TCRdb table, and some are missing; sequencing was by immunoSEQ multiplex PCR. In the table there are some 2.3 million clones, over 90% of which are singletons. The sequencing sample was made of naive CD4+ T cells from PBMCs. The origin of the receptors is a man younger than 35 in good health. Some clones in this sample may be carry-over from other donors' samples. CDR3s include the opening cysteine and the closing phenylalanine or tryptophan. A D gene is named only where the DNA matches it firmly. Some rows have no size entry. The others give once, few or many, or a class for an expanded clone.

abundance: -; d_gene: -; j_gene: TRBJ2-7; v_gene: TRBV7-3; len: 14; CDR3aa: CASSPLGYSYEQYF; CDR3nt: TGTGCCAGCAGCCCCCTGGGGTACTCCTACGAGCAGTACTTC
abundance: -; d_gene: TRBD1; j_gene: TRBJ2-1; v_gene: TRBV6-5; len: 13; CDR3aa: CASRTGTGGEQFF; CDR3nt: TGTGCCAGCAGGACCGGGACAGGGGGTGAGCAGTTCTTC
abundance: -; d_gene: -; j_gene: TRBJ1-3; v_gene: TRBV5-1; len: 16; CDR3aa: CASSLGAERSGNTIYF; CDR3nt: TGCGCCAGCAGCTTGGGTGCGGAACGCTCTGGAAACACCATATATTTT
abundance: -; d_gene: -; j_gene: TRBJ2-3; v_gene: TRBV29-1; len: 10; CDR3aa: CSVNRDTQYF; CDR3nt: TGCAGCGTAAACAGAGATACGCAGTATTTT
abundance: -; d_gene: -; j_gene: TRBJ2-4; v_gene: TRBV7-3; len: 14; CDR3aa: CASSLGIAADIQYF; CDR3nt: TGTGCCAGCAGCTTAGGTATAGCAGCGGACATTCAGTACTTC
abundance: -; d_gene: -; j_gene: TRBJ2-7; v_gene: TRBV4-1; len: 15; CDR3aa: CASSQAVGISYEQYF; CDR3nt: TGCGCCAGCAGCCAAGCGGTCGGCATCTCCTACGAGCAGTACTTC
abundance: -; d_gene: -; j_gene: TRBJ1-1; v_gene: TRBV5-4; len: 14; CDR3aa: CASIGGMRNTEAFF; CDR3nt: TGTGCCAGCATTGGGGGCATGAGGAACACTGAAGCTTTCTTT
abundance: -; d_gene: -; j_gene: TRBJ2-5; v_gene: TRBV28; len: 13; CDR3aa: CASRIGGQETQYF; CDR3nt: TGTGCCAGCAGGATCGGGGGACAAGAGACCCAGTACTTC
abundance: once; d_gene: -; j_gene: TRBJ1-1; v_gene: TRBV10-2; len: 17; CDR3aa: CASSESRWGSRNTEAFF; CDR3nt: TGCGCCAGCAGTGAGTCGAGGTGGGGCAGTAGGAACACTGAAGCTTTCTTT
abundance: -; d_gene: -; j_gene: TRBJ2-7; v_gene: TRBV10-1; len: 13; CDR3aa: CASSGNRAYEQYF; CDR3nt: TGCGCCAGCAGTGGGAATAGGGCCTACGAGCAGTACTTC
abundance: once; d_gene: -; j_gene: TRBJ2-7; v_gene: TRBV5-1; len: 13; CDR3aa: CASTTDRHYEQYF; CDR3nt: TGCGCCAGCACCACAGACCGTCACTACGAGCAGTACTTC
abundance: -; d_gene: -; j_gene: TRBJ2-7; v_gene: TRBV5-5; len: 14; CDR3aa: CASSLVQLTYEQYF; CDR3nt: TGTGCCAGCAGCTTGGTACAGTTAACCTACGAGCAGTACTTC
abundance: -; d_gene: -; j_gene: TRBJ2-7; v_gene: TRBV11-2; len: 14; CDR3aa: CASSLAMAINKQYF; CDR3nt: TGTGCCAGCAGCTTAGCGATGGCCATAAACAAGCAGTACTTC
abundance: -; d_gene: -; j_gene: TRBJ1-2; v_gene: TRBV11-1; len: 13; CDR3aa: CASSQDGTHGYTF; CDR3nt: TGTGCCAGCAGCCAGGACGGAACGCATGGCTACACCTTC
abundance: -; d_gene: -; j_gene: TRBJ2-1; v_gene: TRBV7-9; len: 13; CDR3aa: CASSLGAYNEQFF; CDR3nt: TGTGCCAGCAGCTTAGGGGCTTACAATGAGCAGTTCTTC
abundance: -; d_gene: -; j_gene: TRBJ1-1; v_gene: TRBV2; len: 12; CDR3aa: CASSRGEFEAFF; CDR3nt: TGTGCCAGCAGTCGGGGGGAATTTGAAGCTTTCTTT
abundance: -; d_gene: -; j_gene: TRBJ2-3; v_gene: TRBV7-3; len: 12; CDR3aa: CASSDEPDTQYF; CDR3nt: TGTGCCAGCAGCGACGAGCCCGATACGCAGTATTTT
abundance: -; d_gene: TRBD1; j_gene: TRBJ2-3; v_gene: TRBV7-3; len: 14; CDR3aa: CASSFDRVTDTQYF; CDR3nt: TGTGCCAGCAGCTTTGACAGGGTCACAGATACGCAGTATTTT
abundance: -; d_gene: -; j_gene: TRBJ1-1; v_gene: TRBV6-1; len: 13; CDR3aa: CASLYGGNTEAFF; CDR3nt: TGTGCCAGCCTCTACGGGGGGAACACTGAAGCTTTCTTT
abundance: -; d_gene: TRBD2; j_gene: TRBJ2-3; v_gene: TRBV7-2; len: 18; CDR3aa: CASSHNRLAGGRTDTQYF; CDR3nt: TGTGCCAGCAGCCACAATAGACTAGCGGGAGGGCGCACAGATACGCAGTATTTT
abundance: -; d_gene: -; j_gene: TRBJ1-2; v_gene: TRBV28; len: 12; CDR3aa: CASSLSGNGYTF; CDR3nt: TGTGCCAGCAGTTTATCAGGGAATGGCTACACCTTC
abundance: -; d_gene: -; j_gene: TRBJ1-6; v_gene: TRBV4-1; len: 15; CDR3aa: CASSPPPGPNSPLHF; CDR3nt: TGCGCCAGCAGCCCACCTCCAGGGCCCAATTCACCCCTCCACTTT
abundance: -; d_gene: TRBD2; j_gene: TRBJ2-1; v_gene: TRBV12-5; len: 15; CDR3aa: CASGAGGTVYNEQFF; CDR3nt: TGTGCTAGTGGAGCGGGGGGGACGGTATACAATGAGCAGTTCTTC
abundance: -; d_gene: -; j_gene: TRBJ1-1; v_gene: TRBV6-5; len: 16; CDR3aa: CASSYLVGATNTEAFF; CDR3nt: TGTGCCAGCAGTTACTTGGTGGGGGCTACGAACACTGAAGCTTTCTTT
abundance: once; d_gene: -; j_gene: TRBJ2-2; v_gene: TRBV7-6; len: 14; CDR3aa: CASSPQGGAGELFF; CDR3nt: TGTGCCAGCAGTCCGCAGGGAGGCGCCGGGGAGCTGTTTTTT
abundance: once; d_gene: TRBD2; j_gene: TRBJ2-1; v_gene: TRBV4-3; len: 16; CDR3aa: CASSQDRRLAGVEQFF; CDR3nt: TGCGCCAGCAGCCAAGATCGGCGACTAGCGGGAGTTGAGCAGTTCTTC
abundance: -; d_gene: -; j_gene: TRBJ2-2; v_gene: TRBV27; len: 13; CDR3aa: CASSFRTTGELFF; CDR3nt: TGTGCCAGCAGTTTTCGGACAACCGGGGAGCTGTTTTTT